The 16 T cell receptor beta chains listed next were all sequenced from one sample in a study of blood T cell repertoires in COVID-19. TCRdb's copy holds only in-frame clones and misses some; the assay was immunoSEQ multiplex PCR. This sample has a few hundred thousand clones, with roughly 89% found just once. The sequenced sample consisted of peripheral blood. Source of these receptors: a woman aged 55-69 years with COVID-19, enrolled during active disease.

The chain combines TRBV2 with TRBJ1-1; D remains unclear. The CDR3 runs 13 residues. Germline V gives CDR1 SNHLY, CDR2 FYNNEI. V was clipped by 6 bases and J by 2 bases, with 10 bases between them. In DNA, the CDR3 is TGTGCCAGCAGGCTGGCAGTCAACACTGAAGCTTTCTTT. It specifies CASRLAVNTEAFF.

DNA of the CDR3: TGTGCCAGTAGTGAAATACAGGGAGTTATAGGAGAGACCCAGTACTTC. Translated, it gives CASSEIQGVIGETQYF. The V call is TRBV19, the J call TRBJ2-5; TRBD1 might be the D (6 bases). V lost 5 bases and J lost 4, with 20 bases in between. This CDR3 comprises 16 residues. In germline, CDR1 is LNHDA, CDR2 SQIVND (reference sequence).

The chain links TRBV5-1 to TRBJ1-1, with TRBD1 identical over 7 bases. Germline-derived CDR1 and CDR2 are SGHRS and YFSETQ. The junction had 7 bases not matched to a gene; V was cut back by 0 bases and J by 2 bases. The CDR3 extends over 16 amino acids. The CDR3 DNA follows: TGCGCCAGCAGCTTGGTGGCAGGGGGGACAAACACTGAAGCTTTCTTT. Translating it yields CASSLVAGGTNTEAFF.

The sample holds a few counts of this clone. The V and J genes are TRBV1 and TRBJ2-7; TRBD2, the D gene given by the table, was not confirmed from the DNA. TRBV1 is listed as a pseudogene. The CDR3 is made up of 16 amino acids. The CDR3 DNA is TGCACCAGCAGCCAAGGGCGGGCTGGCGTGTTTTGCGAGCAGTACTTC. Amino acid sequence: CTSSQGRAGVFCEQYF.

The J gene is TRBJ2-7, the V gene TRBV5-1; D may be TRBD2 (5 bases). The CDR3 runs 13 residues. V shed 3 bases and J shed 3 bases, with 10 bases lying between them. From germline, CDR1 is SGHRS and CDR2 YFSETQ. The CDR3 is CASSWEPSYEQYF. CDR3 bases: TGCGCCAGCAGCTGGGAGCCGAGCTACGAGCAGTACTTC.

A single count supports this clone. The genes are TRBV3-1 (or the pseudogene TRBV3-2) and TRBJ2-5; 7 nucleotides match TRBD1. CDR3 length equals 15 residues. The V and J ends lost 0 bases and 5 bases, in that order; junction bases with no gene match: 6. Per germline, CDR1 LGHDT and CDR2 YNNKEL (reference sequence). CDR3 sequence reads: CASSQDHRGRETQYF. In nucleotides, the CDR3 is TGTGCCAGCAGCCAAGACCACAGGGGTAGGGAGACCCAGTACTTC.

The V call is TRBV30, the J call TRBJ2-1, with 7 bases aligning to TRBD2. The CDR3 length is 16 residues. Per the germline V gene, CDR1 is GTSNPN and CDR2 is SVGIG (reference sequence). After removal of 0 bases from V and 7 bases from J, the junction contained 12 bases not matched to a gene. The CDR3 nucleotides read TGTGCCTGGAGTGTCGGGCTGAGCGGGATCAGAAATGAGCAGTTCTTC. This codes for CAWSVGLSGIRNEQFF.

The V call is TRBV6-5, the J call TRBJ1-2; D not resolved. The CDR3 covers 13 residues. Trimming stripped 2 bases from V and 7 bases from J, with 11 bases between. Germline values: CDR1 MNHEY, CDR2 SVGAGI. CDR3 residues: CASSYERVSGYTF. As DNA, the CDR3 is TGTGCCAGCAGTTACGAACGGGTCAGTGGCTACACCTTC.

The V call is TRBV28, the J call TRBJ2-7, with TRBD1 matching over 9 bases. The J segment lost 4 bases and the V segment lost 7 bases, leaving 11 bases of the junction unmatched. Looked up from germline, CDR1 is MDHEN and CDR2 is SYDVKM. The CDR3 is 15 amino acids. The CDR3 bases are TGTGCCAGCATCCAACTCGGGACAGGGAAGTACGAGCAGTACTTC. It encodes CASIQLGTGKYEQYF.

The rearrangement links TRBV12-5 to TRBJ2-1, with D perhaps TRBD1 (6 bases). Germline CDR1 reads LGHNT; CDR2 reads FRNRAP. With 1 base removed from V and 6 bases from J, the gap between germline ends came to 13 bases. This CDR3 region has 15 residues. This CDR3 is CASGLGTQGINEQFF. CDR3 sequence (DNA): TGTGCTAGTGGTTTGGGAACACAGGGCATCAATGAGCAGTTCTTC.

The chain recombines TRBV7-7 with TRBJ2-5, with 7 bases that match TRBD2. Germline V lookup: CDR1 SSHAT, CDR2 FNYEAQ (reference sequence). V gave up 5 bases and J gave up 1 base; unmatched junction bases: 13. The CDR3 length is 17 residues. CDR3 protein: CASSPRGEREIQETQYF. Here the CDR3 DNA reads TGTGCCAGCAGCCCCCGGGGTGAGCGGGAAATCCAAGAGACCCAGTACTTC.

The J gene is TRBJ1-4, the V gene TRBV6-5; D gene ambiguous. Germline CDR1 reads MNHEY; CDR2 reads SVGAGI. Trimming took off 10 bases at V and 8 bases at J, with 8 bases between the two ends. This CDR3 is 10 amino acids long. The CDR3 DNA sequence: TGTGCCACCGGTCGAGAAAAACTGTTTTTT. Translating gives CATGREKLFF.

The chain recombines TRBV14 with TRBJ1-6, with D uncertain. The V gene lost 4 bases and the J gene lost 10 bases, with 5 bases spanning the gap. CDR3 size: 11 residues. CDR1 and CDR2 (germline): SGHDN, FVKESK. This CDR3 reads CASSPRSPLHF. CDR3 nucleotides: TGTGCCAGCAGCCCGAGATCACCCCTCCACTTT.

The count of this clone is one. CDR3 amino acids: CASSATGNYGYTF. DNA of the CDR3: TGCGCCAGCAGCGCAACAGGGAACTATGGCTACACCTTC. V usage is TRBV5-1 and J usage is TRBJ1-2; weak D call: TRBD1 (6 bases). Trimming took 4 bases from V and 2 from J, leaving 9 bases between them. Germline loops: CDR1 SGHRS, CDR2 YFSETQ. The CDR3 spans 13 residues.

The CDR3 spells CASRYRANTEAFF. CDR3 nucleotides: TGTGCCAGCAGATACAGGGCTAACACTGAAGCTTTCTTT. The chain uses TRBV6-4 and TRBJ1-1, with D possibly being TRBD1 (6 bases). V dropped 6 bases and J dropped 2 bases, with 10 bases sitting between them. CDR3 size: 13 residues. Germline V CDR1 and CDR2: MRHNA, SNTAGT.

This clone appeared a single time. The V and J genes are TRBV2 and TRBJ1-3; D is ambiguous. V was shortened by 6 bases and J by 6 bases, with 9 bases between the two germline ends. CDR3 length: 12 residues. CDR1 is SNHLY and CDR2 is FYNNEI in the germline V gene. The CDR3 loop reads CASSGEENTIYF. The CDR3 coding sequence is TGTGCCAGCAGCGGGGAAGAAAACACCATATATTTT. The variable domain in full, completed from reference TRBV2 and TRBJ1-3, reads EPEVTQTPSHQVTQMGQEVILRCVPISNHLYFYWYRQILGQKVEFLVSFYNNEISEKSEIFDDQFSVERPDGSNFTLKIRSTKLEDSAMYFCASSGEENTIYFGEGSWLTVV.